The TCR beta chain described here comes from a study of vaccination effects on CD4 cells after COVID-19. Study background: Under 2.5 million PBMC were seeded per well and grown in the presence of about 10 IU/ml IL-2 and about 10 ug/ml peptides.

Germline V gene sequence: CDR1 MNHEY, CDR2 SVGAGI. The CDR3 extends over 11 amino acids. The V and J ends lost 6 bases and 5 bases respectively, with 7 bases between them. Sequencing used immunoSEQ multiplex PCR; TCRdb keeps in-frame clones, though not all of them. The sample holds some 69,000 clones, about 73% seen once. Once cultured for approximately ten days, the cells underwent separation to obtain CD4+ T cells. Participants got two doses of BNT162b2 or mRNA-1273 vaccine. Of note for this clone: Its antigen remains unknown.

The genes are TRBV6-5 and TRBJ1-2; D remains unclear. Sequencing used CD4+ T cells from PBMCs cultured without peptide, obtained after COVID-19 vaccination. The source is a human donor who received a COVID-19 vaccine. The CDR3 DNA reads TGTGCCAGCAGCCGACAATATGGCTACACCTTC. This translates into CASSRQYGYTF.